Sequencing of this T cell receptor beta chain was carried out in a study of blood T cell repertoires in COVID-19. The wider study: Sample material is recorded as cDNA or gDNA derived from T cells, B-cell-depleted T cells, or PBMCs.

The CDR3 has 14 amino acids. Germline loops: CDR1 SGHTA, CDR2 FQGNSA. Trimming pared 2 bases from V and 4 bases from J, leaving 11 bases between. In the original processing: Scientists estimated how many nucleated cells there were by amplifying reference gene primers. The protocol was immunoSEQ multiplex PCR, while the TCRdb copy is restricted to in-frame clones and leaves out a portion. V and J calls and clone size are given by that table; D and trimming were obtained from the DNA. Among under 250,000 clones listed, around 90% were seen once. The receptor was derived from a man in his fifties or sixties who had recovered from COVID-19. The sequenced material came from peripheral blood. The gene calls are TRBV7-2 and TRBJ1-2; D uncertain. The CDR3 DNA reads as TGTGCCAGCAGCTTACCTCACACGATCTATGGCTACACCTTC. It encodes CASSLPHTIYGYTF.